The 27 T cell receptor beta chains reported below all come from one sample, sequenced in a study of T cell repertoires in cytomegalovirus infection. Each CDR3 protein gets one entry after TCRdb re-called the reads with MiXCR. This table holds approximately 170,000 distinct CDR3 sequences, 17% found once. Sequenced input: CD8+ T cells from PBMCs. These TCRs come from a human donor in good health (CMV status not recorded). Some clones in this sample may be carry-over from other donors' samples.

V is TRBV6-1 and J is TRBJ2-1, with D perhaps TRBD1 (6 bases). The ends were cut back, 11 bases at V and 1 base at J, with 18 bases in the middle. This CDR3 has 15 amino acids. CDR1 is MNHNS, CDR2 SASEGT, per germline. Here the CDR3 reads CASTWGQGSYNEQFF. The CDR3 nucleotides are TGTGCCTCAACCTGGGGGCAGGGGTCCTACAATGAGCAGTTCTTC.

The chain is built from TRBV6-6 and TRBJ1-1, with 7 nucleotides matching TRBD1. Germline CDR1 is MNHNY and CDR2 is SVGAGI (reference sequence). After removal of 4 bases from V and 7 bases from J, the junction contained 6 bases not matched to a gene. The CDR3 is 13 residues long. CDR3 DNA: TGTGCCAGCAGTTTAAGACAGGGCGGTGAAGCTTTCTTT. Residues: CASSLRQGGEAFF.

The chain joins TRBV7-8 to TRBJ2-7; 7 bases line up with TRBD2. Losses at the gene ends were 3 bases for V and 5 bases for J; bases not matched to a gene: 7. Germline CDR1 SGHVS, CDR2 FQNEAQ. The CDR3 spans 14 residues. CDR3 bases: TGTGCCAGCAGCTTTCGGACGGGGAGGGACGAGCAGTACTTC. This encodes CASSFRTGRDEQYF.

The V gene is TRBV20-1, the J gene TRBJ2-7, with 7 bases matching TRBD1. Germline CDR1 is DFQATT and CDR2 is SNEGSKA (reference sequence). With 5 bases clipped from V and 3 bases from J, the junction kept 4 bases outside the gene matches. The CDR3 is made up of 12 amino acids. The CDR3 bases are TGCAGTGCTCGGACAGGCGGCTACGAGCAGTACTTC. It specifies CSARTGGYEQYF.

The J gene is TRBJ2-7, the V gene TRBV7-9, with 9 bases lining up with TRBD1. The V gene end was trimmed by 4 bases and the J gene end by 5 bases; junction bases not matched to a gene: 6. CDR1 and CDR2 from the germline V gene are SEHNR and FQNEAQ (reference sequence). The CDR3 length is 14 residues. The CDR3 DNA reads as TGTGCCAGCAGCTCGGGACAGGGATCCGACGAGCAGTACTTC. Its translation is CASSSGQGSDEQYF.

The chain is built from TRBV7-1 and TRBJ2-5; either TRBD1 or TRBD2 may supply D (5 bases each). TRBV7-1 is classed as an ORF, of uncertain function. V was shortened by 7 bases and J by 3 bases, with 21 bases between the two germline ends. This CDR3 has 16 amino acids. The CDR3 loop reads CASNGPRGASKETQYF. DNA of the CDR3: TGTGCCAGCAACGGTCCCCGAGGGGCCAGTAAAGAGACCCAGTACTTC.

This rearrangement joins TRBV10-3 to TRBJ2-1, with 13 bases matching TRBD2. Trimming removed 2 bases from V and 8 bases from J; junction bases left unmatched: 12. This CDR3 has 18 amino acids. CDR1 and CDR2 (germline): ENHRY, SYGVKD. DNA for the CDR3: TGTGCCATCAGTGAGATTTTAGAGACTAGCGGGAGGATCGATGAGCAGTTCTTC. It is translated as CAISEILETSGRIDEQFF.

This clonotype was seen a few times. The V call is TRBV29-1, the J call TRBJ2-1, with TRBD2 matching over 8 bases. CDR3 length equals 10 residues. Germline CDR1 and CDR2: SQVTM and ANQGSEA. Germline trimming cut 4 bases from V and 10 bases from J; bases unmatched to any gene: 0. DNA for the CDR3: TGCAGCGTTGGACTAGCGGAGCAGTTCTTC. Translated: CSVGLAEQFF.

This clonotype came up a few times. V usage is TRBV28 and J usage is TRBJ2-1; D is possibly TRBD1 (5 bases). The V and J ends lost 3 bases and 5 bases respectively, with 14 bases between them. The CDR3 loop spans 15 amino acids. Germline CDR1 MDHEN, CDR2 SYDVKM. As DNA, the CDR3 is TGTGCCAGCAGTTTCCCGAGACAGAAGAACAATGAGCAGTTCTTC. Encoded protein: CASSFPRQKNNEQFF. The full variable domain, in which reference TRBV28 and TRBJ2-1 provide the parts outside the CDR3, is DVKVTQSSRYLVKRTGEKVFLECVQDMDHENMFWYRQDPGLGLRLIYFSYDVKMKEKGDIPEGYSVSREKKERFSLILESASTNQTSMYLCASSFPRQKNNEQFFGPGTRLTVL.

The table lists this clonotype with a few counts. The J gene is TRBJ1-2, the V gene TRBV7-8; D ambiguous. V gave up 0 bases and J gave up 6 bases, with 11 bases separating them. The germline gives CDR1 SGHVS, CDR2 FQNEAQ. The CDR3 covers 14 residues. The DNA for the CDR3 is TGTGCCAGCAGCTTAGCGTACTCCGGAAATGGCTACACCTTC. Amino acids: CASSLAYSGNGYTF.

The chain employs TRBV28 and TRBJ2-2; D remains unclear. The CDR3 spans 14 residues. V dropped 3 bases and J dropped 7 bases, with 12 bases sitting between them. The germline CDR1 and CDR2 sequences are MDHEN and SYDVKM. The CDR3: CASSFLTDFGELFF. Written as DNA, the CDR3 is TGTGCCAGCAGTTTCCTTACAGATTTCGGGGAGCTGTTTTTT.

The V call is TRBV12-3 or TRBV12-4, the J call TRBJ2-3; D possibly corresponds to TRBD1 (6 bases). The CDR3 is 17 amino acids. The V and J ends lost 3 bases and 3 bases respectively, with 19 bases between them. The CDR3 protein is CASSFRGPGEITDTQYF. CDR3 in DNA: TGTGCCAGCAGTTTCCGCGGGCCAGGGGAGATAACAGATACGCAGTATTTT.

This clonotype was detected many times. The chain joins TRBV28 to TRBJ1-6; D perhaps matches TRBD1 (5 bases). The CDR3 has 15 amino acids. V lost 7 bases and J lost 7, with 17 bases in between. Germline V gene sequence: CDR1 MDHEN, CDR2 SYDVKM. CDR3 in amino acids: CASIRGWEANSPLHF. The CDR3 DNA reads as TGTGCCAGCATTAGGGGTTGGGAAGCGAATTCACCCCTCCACTTT. The entire variable domain, with the rest obtained from reference TRBV28 and TRBJ1-6, is as follows: DVKVTQSSRYLVKRTGEKVFLECVQDMDHENMFWYRQDPGLGLRLIYFSYDVKMKEKGDIPEGYSVSREKKERFSLILESASTNQTSMYLCASIRGWEANSPLHFGNGTRLTVT.

The CDR3 is CASSLLRGQYGYTF. The CDR3 DNA sequence: TGTGCCAGCAGCTTACTAAGGGGGCAATATGGCTACACCTTC. This rearrangement joins TRBV5-6 to TRBJ1-2; 7 bases fit TRBD1. The CDR3 covers 14 residues. Germline CDR1 and CDR2: SGHDT and YYEEEE. Trimming cost V 2 bases and J 5 bases; bases outside gene matches: 6.

The sample holds a few counts of this clonotype. The V and J genes are TRBV7-2 and TRBJ2-3; 9 nucleotides line up with TRBD1. CDR3 length: 15 amino acids. From germline, CDR1 is SGHTA and CDR2 FQGNSA. V trimming: 8 bases; J trimming: 0 bases; junction bases outside the gene matches: 6. The CDR3 DNA sequence: TGTGCCAGCTTAAGGACAGGGGCCAGCACAGATACGCAGTATTTT. Translating it yields CASLRTGASTDTQYF.

This clonotype was seen only a few times. The rearrangement uses TRBV12-3 or TRBV12-4 and TRBJ2-4, with D possibly being TRBD1 (6 bases). Trimming removed 4 bases at V and 0 bases at J, with 13 bases between. The CDR3 is made up of 16 amino acids. The CDR3 reads CASSSIGQLAKNIQYF. Written as DNA, the CDR3 is TGTGCCAGCAGTTCGATCGGACAGCTAGCCAAAAACATTCAGTACTTC.

The chain carries TRBV30 and TRBJ2-1; 7 bases fit TRBD2. From germline, CDR1 is GTSNPN and CDR2 SVGIG (reference sequence). This CDR3 comprises 12 residues. With V trimmed by 4 bases and J by 10 bases, 7 bases remained unmatched. The CDR3 DNA is TGTGCCTGGACGCCGGGACTACTCGAGCAGTTCTTC. Translating it yields CAWTPGLLEQFF.

V is TRBV20-1 and J is TRBJ1-2; maybe TRBD1 (5 bases). V lost 1 base and J 3 bases, leaving 9 bases between the germline ends. The CDR3 totals 13 residues. Germline V gene lookup returns CDR1 DFQATT and CDR2 SNEGSKA (reference sequence). CDR3 residues: CSARGGVDYGYTF. The CDR3 DNA follows: TGCAGTGCTAGAGGGGGGGTAGACTATGGCTACACCTTC.

The V call is TRBV7-9, the J call TRBJ2-1, with 8 bases lining up with TRBD1. V lost 6 bases to trimming and J lost 9 bases; unmatched junction nucleotides: 7. The CDR3 extends over 13 amino acids. Germline assignment: CDR1 SEHNR and CDR2 FQNEAQ (reference sequence). CDR3 amino acids: CASRSGTGGEQFF. DNA of the CDR3: TGTGCCAGCAGATCGGGGACAGGCGGTGAGCAGTTCTTC.

This rearrangement joins TRBV7-2 to TRBJ2-2; D possibly corresponds to TRBD2 (6 bases). Germline loops: CDR1 SGHTA, CDR2 FQGNSA. Trimming pared 7 bases from V and 0 bases from J, leaving 18 bases between. The CDR3 extends over 17 amino acids. DNA for the CDR3: TGTGCCAGCACCCGGAGCGTTAGCGGTTCGAACACCGGGGAGCTGTTTTTT. Translated, it gives CASTRSVSGSNTGELFF.

The rearrangement joins TRBV29-1 to TRBJ2-3; no firm D call. The germline CDR1 and CDR2 sequences are SQVTM and ANQGSEA. The CDR3 is 14 amino acids. The V end lost 1 base, the J end lost 0 bases, and 8 bases lay between the germline ends. CDR3 residues: CSVEGAASTDTQYF. The CDR3 DNA sequence: TGCAGCGTTGAAGGGGCGGCTAGCACAGATACGCAGTATTTT.

Ten or more counts support this clonotype. The chain has TRBV7-2 and TRBJ2-7, with unresolved D. The germline CDR1 and CDR2 sequences are SGHTA and FQGNSA. With 5 bases removed from V and 2 bases from J, the gap between germline ends came to 13 bases. CDR3 length: 14 residues. The CDR3 region is CASSPFPQAYEQYF. The CDR3 DNA follows: TGTGCCAGCAGCCCGTTCCCCCAAGCCTACGAGCAGTACTTC.

This clonotype was picked up many times. The genes are TRBV7-2 and TRBJ1-2, with 7 bases lining up with TRBD1. CDR1 and CDR2 from the germline V gene are SGHTA and FQGNSA. The CDR3 covers 14 residues. Trimming cost V 5 bases and J 8 bases; bases outside gene matches: 11. CDR3 amino acids: CASSPERWDRGYTF. In nucleotides, the CDR3 is TGTGCCAGCAGCCCAGAAAGATGGGACAGAGGCTACACCTTC.

The V call is TRBV20-1, the J call TRBJ1-2; D uncertain. Between the trimmed V and J ends, which lost 0 bases and 4 bases, there was a span of 15 bases. The germline V gene encodes CDR1 DFQATT and CDR2 SNEGSKA (reference sequence). The CDR3 covers 15 residues. The CDR3 region has the DNA TGCAGTGCTAGAGATACGGCAGGCCTCATCTATGGCTACACCTTC. It codes for CSARDTAGLIYGYTF.

The gene calls are TRBV12-3 or TRBV12-4 and TRBJ2-1, with D perhaps matching TRBD1 (7 bases). Trimming left V 3 bases short and J 7 bases short, with 19 bases between. The CDR3 has 16 amino acids. The CDR3 DNA follows: TGTGCCAGCAGTTTTAAAGGAGGGGGCCTGAAAAATGAGCAGTTCTTC. Translated: CASSFKGGGLKNEQFF.

The chain couples TRBV7-9 to TRBJ2-1; the D gene could be TRBD1 or TRBD2 (6 bases each). With 5 bases removed from V and 4 bases from J, the gap between germline ends came to 15 bases. The germline CDR1 and CDR2 sequences are SEHNR and FQNEAQ (reference sequence). The CDR3 spans 15 residues. CDR3 residues: CASSLRGLAYNEQFF. Written as DNA, the CDR3 is TGTGCCAGCAGCCTCCGGGGGCTAGCGTACAATGAGCAGTTCTTC. Supplemented by reference TRBV7-9 and TRBJ2-1, the full variable domain reads DTGVSQNPRHKITKRGQNVTFRCDPISEHNRLYWYRQTLGQGPEFLTYFQNEAQLEKSRLLSDRFSAERPKGSFSTLEIQRTEQGDSAMYLCASSLRGLAYNEQFFGPGTRLTVL.

The V gene is TRBV5-6, the J gene TRBJ1-1; the D is unclear. The germline gives CDR1 SGHDT, CDR2 YYEEEE. This CDR3 spans 14 amino acids. The germline V and J ends were trimmed by 0 bases and 0 bases, with 6 bases remaining between them. The CDR3 DNA reads as TGTGCCAGCAGCTTGGGGGCGGTGAACACTGAAGCTTTCTTT. As protein: CASSLGAVNTEAFF.